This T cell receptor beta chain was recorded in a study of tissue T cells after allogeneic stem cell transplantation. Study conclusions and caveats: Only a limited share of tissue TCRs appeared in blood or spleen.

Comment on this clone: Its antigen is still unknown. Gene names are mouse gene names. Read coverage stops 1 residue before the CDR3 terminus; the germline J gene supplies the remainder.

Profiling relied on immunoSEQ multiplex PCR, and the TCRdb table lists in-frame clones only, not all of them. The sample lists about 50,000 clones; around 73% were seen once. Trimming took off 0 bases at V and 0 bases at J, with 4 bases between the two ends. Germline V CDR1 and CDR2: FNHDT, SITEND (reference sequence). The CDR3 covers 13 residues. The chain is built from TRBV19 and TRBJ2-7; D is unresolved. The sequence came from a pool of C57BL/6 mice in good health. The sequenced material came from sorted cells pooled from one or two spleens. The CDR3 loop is CASSIEGSYEQYF. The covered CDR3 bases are TGTGCCAGCAGTATAGAGGGCTCCTATGAACAGTAC.